Shown below are 2 T cell receptor beta chains from a single sample sequenced in a study of cytomegalovirus exposure and HLA in healthy donors. The PCR ran on 60 Vbeta and 13 Jbeta primers. Here immunoSEQ multiplex PCR was the method, and the copy in TCRdb shows in-frame clones only, minus some. This repertoire includes 60,000 to 70,000 clones. Sample: PBMCs. The receptor set was obtained from a boy younger than 18 in good health and CMV-seronegative.

The rearrangement uses TRBV6-5 and TRBJ1-1, with 8 nucleotides matching TRBD1. J was trimmed by 1 base and V by 6 bases; bases with no gene match: 7. Looked up from germline, CDR1 is MNHEY and CDR2 is SVGAGI. CDR3 length: 15 amino acids. DNA for the CDR3: TGTGCCAGCAGGGCCGACAGGGGCCAGAACACTGAAGCTTTCTTT. The encoded protein is CASRADRGQNTEAFF.

The chain links TRBV7-9 to TRBJ1-1, with a tentative D call TRBD1 (5 bases). The CDR3 totals 15 residues. V was cut by 4 bases and J by 0 bases, with 12 bases left in between. Germline V gives CDR1 SEHNR, CDR2 FQNEAQ (reference sequence). CDR3 bases: TGTGCCAGCAGCTACGAAGGGGTTGTGAACACTGAAGCTTTCTTT. The encoded protein is CASSYEGVVNTEAFF. The variable domain in full, completed from reference TRBV7-9 and TRBJ1-1, reads DTGVSQNPRHKITKRGQNVTFRCDPISEHNRLYWYRQTLGQGPEFLTYFQNEAQLEKSRLLSDRFSAERPKGSFSTLEIQRTEQGDSAMYLCASSYEGVVNTEAFFGQGTRLTVV.